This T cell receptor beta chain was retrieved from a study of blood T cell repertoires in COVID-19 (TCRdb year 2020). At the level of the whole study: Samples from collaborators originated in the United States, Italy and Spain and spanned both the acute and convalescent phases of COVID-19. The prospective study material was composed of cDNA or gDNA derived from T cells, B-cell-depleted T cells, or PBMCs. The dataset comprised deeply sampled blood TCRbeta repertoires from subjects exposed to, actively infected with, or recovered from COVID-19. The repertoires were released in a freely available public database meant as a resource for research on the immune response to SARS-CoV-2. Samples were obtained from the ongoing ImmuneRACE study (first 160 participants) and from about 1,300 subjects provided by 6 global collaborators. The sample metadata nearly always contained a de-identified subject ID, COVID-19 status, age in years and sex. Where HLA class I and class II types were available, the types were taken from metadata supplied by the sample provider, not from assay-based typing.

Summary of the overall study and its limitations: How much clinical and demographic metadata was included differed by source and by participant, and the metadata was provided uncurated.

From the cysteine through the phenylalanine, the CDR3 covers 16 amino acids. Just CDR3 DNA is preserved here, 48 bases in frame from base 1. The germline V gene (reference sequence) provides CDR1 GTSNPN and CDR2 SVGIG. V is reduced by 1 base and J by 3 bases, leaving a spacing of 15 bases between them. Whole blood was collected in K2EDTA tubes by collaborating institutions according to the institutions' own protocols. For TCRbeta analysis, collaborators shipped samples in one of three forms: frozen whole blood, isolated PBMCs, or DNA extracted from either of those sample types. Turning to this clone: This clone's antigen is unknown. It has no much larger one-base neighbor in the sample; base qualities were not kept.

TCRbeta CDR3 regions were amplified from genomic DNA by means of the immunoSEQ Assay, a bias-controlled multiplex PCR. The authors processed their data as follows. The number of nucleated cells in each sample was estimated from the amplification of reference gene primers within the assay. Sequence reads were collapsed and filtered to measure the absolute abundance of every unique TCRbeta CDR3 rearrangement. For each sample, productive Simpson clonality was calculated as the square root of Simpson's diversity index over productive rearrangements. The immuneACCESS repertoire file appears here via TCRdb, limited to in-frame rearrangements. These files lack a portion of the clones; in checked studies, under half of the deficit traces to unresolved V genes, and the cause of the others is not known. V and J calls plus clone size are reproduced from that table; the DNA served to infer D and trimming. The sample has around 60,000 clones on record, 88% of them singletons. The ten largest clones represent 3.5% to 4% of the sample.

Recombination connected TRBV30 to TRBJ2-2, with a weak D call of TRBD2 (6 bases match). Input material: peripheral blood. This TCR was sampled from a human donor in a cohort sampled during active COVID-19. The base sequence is TGTGCCTGGAGTGGTGGACCGGGGGAGTACACCGGGGAGCTGTTTTTT. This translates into CAWSGGPGEYTGELFF.